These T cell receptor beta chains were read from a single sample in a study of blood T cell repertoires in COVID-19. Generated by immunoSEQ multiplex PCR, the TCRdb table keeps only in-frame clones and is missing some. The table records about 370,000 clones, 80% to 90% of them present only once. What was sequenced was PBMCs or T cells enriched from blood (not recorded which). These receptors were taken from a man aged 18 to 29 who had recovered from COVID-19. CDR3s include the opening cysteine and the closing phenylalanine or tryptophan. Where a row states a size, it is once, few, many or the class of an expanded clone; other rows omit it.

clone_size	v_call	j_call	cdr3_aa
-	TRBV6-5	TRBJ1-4	CASRTVKLFF
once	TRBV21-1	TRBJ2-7	CASSPTEGYDIGYEQYF
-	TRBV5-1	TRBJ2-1	CASTLGGSYNEQFF
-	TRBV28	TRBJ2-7	CASSLGWTSGSYEQYF
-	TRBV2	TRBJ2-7	CATYGTGGYSYEQYF
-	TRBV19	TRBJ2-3	CATAAGPSTDTQYF
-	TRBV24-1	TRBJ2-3	CATSASFREHGDTQYF
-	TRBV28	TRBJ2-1	CASSLMASGGRKDEQFF
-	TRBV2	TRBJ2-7	CASSRDRSSYEQYF
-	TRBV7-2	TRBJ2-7	CASSPSWSSYEQYF